The sequence of this T cell receptor beta chain was determined in a study of blood T cell repertoires in COVID-19. V shed 0 bases and J shed 8 bases, with 17 bases lying between them. The CDR3 is 16 amino acids. In germline, CDR1 is SGHTA, CDR2 FQGTGA. The authors' processing: From reference gene primer amplification, estimates of nucleated cell counts were derived. TCRdb keeps only in-frame clones here, not all; method: immunoSEQ multiplex PCR. The V and J calls and clone size were taken over from that table, and D and trimming were inferred from the DNA. The sample records about 97,000 clones, just under 90% being singletons.

This TCR derives from a human donor in a cohort sampled during active COVID-19. This sequence joins TRBV7-3 and TRBJ2-1, with TRBD2 as a possible D gene (6 bases). The sequenced sample was peripheral blood. CDR3 nucleotide sequence: TGTGCCAGCAGCTTAACCTTGACTAGTGCGGGCGATGAGCAGTTCTTC. Translated, it gives CASSLTLTSAGDEQFF.